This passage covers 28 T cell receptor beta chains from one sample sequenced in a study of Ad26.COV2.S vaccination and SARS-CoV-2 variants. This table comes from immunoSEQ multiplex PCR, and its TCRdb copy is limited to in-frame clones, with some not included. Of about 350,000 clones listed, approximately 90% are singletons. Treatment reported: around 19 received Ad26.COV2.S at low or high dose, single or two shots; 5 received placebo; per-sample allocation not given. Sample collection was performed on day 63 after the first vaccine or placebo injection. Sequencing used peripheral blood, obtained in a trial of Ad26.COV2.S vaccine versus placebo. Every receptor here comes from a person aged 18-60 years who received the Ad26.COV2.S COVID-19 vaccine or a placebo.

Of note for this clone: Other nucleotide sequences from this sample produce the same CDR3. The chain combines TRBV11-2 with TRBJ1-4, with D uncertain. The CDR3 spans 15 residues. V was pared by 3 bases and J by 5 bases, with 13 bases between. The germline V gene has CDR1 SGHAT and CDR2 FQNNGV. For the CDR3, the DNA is TGTGCCAGCAGCTTGGGAGGAGGGCCGAATGAAAAACTGTTTTTT. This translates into CASSLGGGPNEKLFF.

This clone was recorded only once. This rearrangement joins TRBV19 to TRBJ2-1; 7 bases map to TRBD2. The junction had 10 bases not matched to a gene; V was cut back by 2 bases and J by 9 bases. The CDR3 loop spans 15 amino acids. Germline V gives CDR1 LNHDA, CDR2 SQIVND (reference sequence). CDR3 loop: CASSINRGTTTEQFF. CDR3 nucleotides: TGTGCCAGTAGTATAAATCGAGGGACTACCACTGAGCAGTTCTTC.

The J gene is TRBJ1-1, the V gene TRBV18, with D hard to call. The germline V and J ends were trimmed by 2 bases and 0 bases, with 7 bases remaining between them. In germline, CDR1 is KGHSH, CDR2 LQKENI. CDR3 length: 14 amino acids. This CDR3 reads CASSPFKVNTEAFF. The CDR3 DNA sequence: TGTGCCAGCTCACCATTTAAGGTGAACACTGAAGCTTTCTTT. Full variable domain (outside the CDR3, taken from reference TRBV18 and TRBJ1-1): NAGVMQNPRHLVRRRGQEARLRCSPMKGHSHVYWYRQLPEEGLKFMVYLQKENIIDESGMPKERFSAEFPKEGPSILRIQQVVRGDSAAYFCASSPFKVNTEAFFGQGTRLTVV.

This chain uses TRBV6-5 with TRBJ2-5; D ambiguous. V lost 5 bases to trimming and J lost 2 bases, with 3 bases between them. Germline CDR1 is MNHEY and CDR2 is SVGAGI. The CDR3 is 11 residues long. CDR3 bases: TGTGCCAGCAGTCAACAAGAGACCCAGTACTTC. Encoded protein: CASSQQETQYF.

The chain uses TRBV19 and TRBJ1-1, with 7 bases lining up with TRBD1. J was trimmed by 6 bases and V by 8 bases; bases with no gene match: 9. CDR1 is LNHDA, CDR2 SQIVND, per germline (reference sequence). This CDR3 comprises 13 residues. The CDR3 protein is CASGGGGFAEAFF. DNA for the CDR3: TGTGCCAGTGGAGGGGGCGGCTTCGCTGAAGCTTTCTTT. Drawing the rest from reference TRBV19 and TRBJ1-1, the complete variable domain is DGGITQSPKYLFRKEGQNVTLSCEQNLNHDAMYWYRQDPGQGLRLIYYSQIVNDFQKGDIAEGYSVSREKKESFPLTVTSAQKNPTAFYLCASGGGGFAEAFFGQGTRLTVV.

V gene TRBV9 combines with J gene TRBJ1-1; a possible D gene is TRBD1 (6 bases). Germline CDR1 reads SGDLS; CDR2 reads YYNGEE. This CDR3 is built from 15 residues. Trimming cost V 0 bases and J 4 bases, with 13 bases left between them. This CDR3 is CASSVGAGEGTEAFF. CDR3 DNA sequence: TGTGCCAGCAGCGTAGGGGCAGGGGAAGGCACTGAAGCTTTCTTT. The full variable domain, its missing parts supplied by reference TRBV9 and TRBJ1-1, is DSGVTQTPKHLITATGQRVTLRCSPRSGDLSVYWYQQSLDQGLQFLIQYYNGEERAKGNILERFSAQQFPDLHSELNLSSLELGDSALYFCASSVGAGEGTEAFFGQGTRLTVV.

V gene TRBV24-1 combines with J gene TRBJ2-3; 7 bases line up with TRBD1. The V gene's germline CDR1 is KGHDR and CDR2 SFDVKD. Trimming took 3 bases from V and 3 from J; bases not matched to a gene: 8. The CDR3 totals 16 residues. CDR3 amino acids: CATSDDRTGLTDTQYF. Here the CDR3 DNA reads TGTGCCACCAGTGATGACCGGACAGGATTGACAGATACGCAGTATTTT.

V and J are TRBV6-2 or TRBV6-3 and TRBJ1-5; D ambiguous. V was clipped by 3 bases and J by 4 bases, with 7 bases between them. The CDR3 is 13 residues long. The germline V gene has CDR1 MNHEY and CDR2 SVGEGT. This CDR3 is CASSYRENQPQHF. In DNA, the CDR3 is TGTGCCAGCAGTTATCGTGAGAATCAGCCCCAGCATTTT.

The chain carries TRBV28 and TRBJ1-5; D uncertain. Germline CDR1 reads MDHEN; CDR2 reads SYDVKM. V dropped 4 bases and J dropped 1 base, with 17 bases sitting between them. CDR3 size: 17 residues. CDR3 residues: CASSWYWRPESNQPQHF. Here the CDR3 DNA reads TGTGCCAGCAGTTGGTACTGGAGGCCGGAGAGCAATCAGCCCCAGCATTTT.

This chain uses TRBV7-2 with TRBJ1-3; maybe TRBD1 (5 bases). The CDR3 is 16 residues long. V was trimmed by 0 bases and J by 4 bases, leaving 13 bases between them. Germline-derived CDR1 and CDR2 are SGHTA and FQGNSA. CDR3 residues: CASSLAGVTKGNTIYF. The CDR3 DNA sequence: TGTGCCAGCAGCTTAGCAGGGGTAACGAAAGGAAACACCATATATTTT.

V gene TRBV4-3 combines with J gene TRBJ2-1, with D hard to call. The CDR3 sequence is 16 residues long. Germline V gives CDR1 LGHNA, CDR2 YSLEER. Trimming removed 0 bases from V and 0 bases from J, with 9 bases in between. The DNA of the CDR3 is TGCGCCAGCAGCCAAGATTTCTTAAGCTCCTACAATGAGCAGTTCTTC. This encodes CASSQDFLSSYNEQFF.

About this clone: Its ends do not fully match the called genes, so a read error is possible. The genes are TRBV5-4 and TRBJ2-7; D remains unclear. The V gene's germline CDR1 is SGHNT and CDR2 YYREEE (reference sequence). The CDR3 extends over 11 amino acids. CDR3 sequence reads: CASSLDSIYHF. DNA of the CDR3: TGTGCCAGCAGCTTGGATTCAATTTACCACTTC. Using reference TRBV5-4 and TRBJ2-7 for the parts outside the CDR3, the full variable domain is ETGVTQSPTHLIKTRGQQVTLRCSSQSGHNTVSWYQQALGQGPQFIFQYYREEENGRGNFPPRFSGLQFPNYSSELNVNALELDDSALYLCASSLDSIYHFGPGTRLTVT.

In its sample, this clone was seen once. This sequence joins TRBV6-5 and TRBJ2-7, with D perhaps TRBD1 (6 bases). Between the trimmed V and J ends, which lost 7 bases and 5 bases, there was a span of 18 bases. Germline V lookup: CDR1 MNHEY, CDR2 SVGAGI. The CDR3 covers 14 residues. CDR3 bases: TGTGCCAGCAAGGGCGGGCAGGGGCTCCACGAGCAGTACTTC. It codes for CASKGGQGLHEQYF.

CDR3 residues: CASKGGVHLPLHF. DNA for the CDR3: TGTGCCAGCAAAGGTGGAGTCCACTTACCCCTCCACTTT. The chain uses TRBV27 and TRBJ1-6, with D unresolved. The germline V gene encodes CDR1 MNHEY and CDR2 SMNVEV (reference sequence). The V and J ends lost 7 bases and 12 bases respectively, with 16 bases between them. The CDR3 spans 13 residues.

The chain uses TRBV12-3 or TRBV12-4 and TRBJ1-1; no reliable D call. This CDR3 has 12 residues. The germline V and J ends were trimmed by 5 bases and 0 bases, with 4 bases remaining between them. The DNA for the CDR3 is TGTGCCAGCAGTCAGTTGAACACTGAAGCTTTCTTT. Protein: CASSQLNTEAFF.

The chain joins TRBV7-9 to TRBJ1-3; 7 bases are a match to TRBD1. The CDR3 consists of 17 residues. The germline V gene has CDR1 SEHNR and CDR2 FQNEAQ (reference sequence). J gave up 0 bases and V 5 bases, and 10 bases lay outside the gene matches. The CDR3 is CASSLGQVDYSGNTIYF. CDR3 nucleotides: TGTGCCAGCAGCCTTGGACAGGTAGATTACTCTGGAAACACCATATATTTT. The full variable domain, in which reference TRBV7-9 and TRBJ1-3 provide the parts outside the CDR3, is DTGVSQNPRHKITKRGQNVTFRCDPISEHNRLYWYRQTLGQGPEFLTYFQNEAQLEKSRLLSDRFSAERPKGSFSTLEIQRTEQGDSAMYLCASSLGQVDYSGNTIYFGEGSWLTVV.

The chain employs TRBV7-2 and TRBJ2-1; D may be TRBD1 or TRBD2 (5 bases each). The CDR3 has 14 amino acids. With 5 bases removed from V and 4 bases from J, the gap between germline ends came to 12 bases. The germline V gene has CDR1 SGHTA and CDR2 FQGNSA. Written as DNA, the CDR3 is TGTGCCAGCAGCCAGGGAGACCGGTACAATGAGCAGTTCTTC. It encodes CASSQGDRYNEQFF. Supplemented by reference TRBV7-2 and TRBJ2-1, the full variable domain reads GAGVSQSPSNKVTEKGKDVELRCDPISGHTALYWYRQSLGQGLEFLIYFQGNSAPDKSGLPSDRFSAERTGGSVSTLTIQRTQQEDSAVYLCASSQGDRYNEQFFGPGTRLTVL.

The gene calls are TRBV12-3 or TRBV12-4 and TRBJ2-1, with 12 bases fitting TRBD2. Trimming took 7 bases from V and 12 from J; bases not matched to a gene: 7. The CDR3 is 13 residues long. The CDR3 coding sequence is TGTGCCAGCACTGAACTAGCGGGGGGCAGGCAGTTCTTC. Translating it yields CASTELAGGRQFF.

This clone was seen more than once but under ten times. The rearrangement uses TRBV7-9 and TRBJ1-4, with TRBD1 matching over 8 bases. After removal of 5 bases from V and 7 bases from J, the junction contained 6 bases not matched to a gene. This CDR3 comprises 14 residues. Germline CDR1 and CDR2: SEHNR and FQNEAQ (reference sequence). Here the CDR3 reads CASSPGTGTEKLFF. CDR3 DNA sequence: TGTGCCAGCAGCCCAGGGACAGGTACTGAAAAACTGTTTTTT.

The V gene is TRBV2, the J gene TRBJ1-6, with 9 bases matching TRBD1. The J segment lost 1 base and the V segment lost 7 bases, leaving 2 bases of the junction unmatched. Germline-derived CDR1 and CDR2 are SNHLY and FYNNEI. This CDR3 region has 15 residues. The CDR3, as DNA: TGTGCCAGCAAGACAGGGGGTTCCTATAATTCACCCCTCCACTTT. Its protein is CASKTGGSYNSPLHF.

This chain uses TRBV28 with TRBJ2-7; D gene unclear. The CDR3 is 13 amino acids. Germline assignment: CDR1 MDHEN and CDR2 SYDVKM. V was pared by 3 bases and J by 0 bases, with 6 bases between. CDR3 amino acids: CASSLKNSYEQYF. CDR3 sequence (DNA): TGTGCCAGCAGTTTGAAGAACTCCTACGAGCAGTACTTC.

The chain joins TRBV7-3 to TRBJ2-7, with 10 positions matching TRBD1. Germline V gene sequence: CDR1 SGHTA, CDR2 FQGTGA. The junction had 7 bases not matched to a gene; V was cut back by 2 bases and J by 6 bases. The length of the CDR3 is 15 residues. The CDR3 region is CASSLLTGGTSEQYF. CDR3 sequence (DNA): TGTGCCAGCAGCTTATTGACAGGGGGCACGAGCGAGCAGTACTTC.

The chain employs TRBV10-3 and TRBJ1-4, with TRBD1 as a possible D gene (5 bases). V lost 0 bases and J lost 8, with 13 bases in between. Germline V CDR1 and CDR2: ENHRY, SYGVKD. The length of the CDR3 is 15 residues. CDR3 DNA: TGTGCCATCAGTGAGTCGAAGGGGATACTCGAAAAACTGTTTTTT. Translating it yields CAISESKGILEKLFF.

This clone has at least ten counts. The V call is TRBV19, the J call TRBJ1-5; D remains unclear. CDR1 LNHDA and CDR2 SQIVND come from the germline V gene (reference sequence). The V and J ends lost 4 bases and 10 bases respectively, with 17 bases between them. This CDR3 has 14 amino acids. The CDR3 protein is CASSTGRPPLPQHF. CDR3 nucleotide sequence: TGTGCCAGTAGTACGGGTCGTCCGCCGCTTCCCCAGCATTTT.

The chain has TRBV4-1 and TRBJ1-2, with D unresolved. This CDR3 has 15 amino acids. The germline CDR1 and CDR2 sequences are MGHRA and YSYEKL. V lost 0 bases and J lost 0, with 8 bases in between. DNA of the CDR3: TGCGCCAGCAGCCAAGAAGAAGGTCCTAACTATGGCTACACCTTC. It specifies CASSQEEGPNYGYTF.

CDR3 loop: CASSIMDQVYYGYTF. CDR3 nucleotides: TGTGCCAGCAGTATAATGGATCAGGTATACTATGGCTACACCTTC. V and J are TRBV2 and TRBJ1-2; D call uncertain. There are 15 residues in the CDR3. Looked up from germline, CDR1 is SNHLY and CDR2 is FYNNEI. V lost 5 bases and J 3 bases, leaving 16 bases between the germline ends.

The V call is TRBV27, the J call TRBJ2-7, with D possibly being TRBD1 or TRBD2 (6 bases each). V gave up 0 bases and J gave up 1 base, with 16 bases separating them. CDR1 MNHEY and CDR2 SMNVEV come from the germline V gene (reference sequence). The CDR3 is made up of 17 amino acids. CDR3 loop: CASSLSQRGARSYEQYF. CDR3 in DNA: TGTGCCAGCAGTTTATCGCAAAGGGGGGCGCGATCCTACGAGCAGTACTTC.

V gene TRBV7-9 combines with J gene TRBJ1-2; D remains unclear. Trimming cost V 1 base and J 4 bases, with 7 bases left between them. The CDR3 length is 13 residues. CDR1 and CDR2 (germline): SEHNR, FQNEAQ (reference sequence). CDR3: CASSLDQAYGYTF. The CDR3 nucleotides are TGTGCCAGCAGCTTAGACCAGGCCTATGGCTACACCTTC. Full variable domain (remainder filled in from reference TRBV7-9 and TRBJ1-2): DTGVSQNPRHKITKRGQNVTFRCDPISEHNRLYWYRQTLGQGPEFLTYFQNEAQLEKSRLLSDRFSAERPKGSFSTLEIQRTEQGDSAMYLCASSLDQAYGYTFGSGTRLTVV.